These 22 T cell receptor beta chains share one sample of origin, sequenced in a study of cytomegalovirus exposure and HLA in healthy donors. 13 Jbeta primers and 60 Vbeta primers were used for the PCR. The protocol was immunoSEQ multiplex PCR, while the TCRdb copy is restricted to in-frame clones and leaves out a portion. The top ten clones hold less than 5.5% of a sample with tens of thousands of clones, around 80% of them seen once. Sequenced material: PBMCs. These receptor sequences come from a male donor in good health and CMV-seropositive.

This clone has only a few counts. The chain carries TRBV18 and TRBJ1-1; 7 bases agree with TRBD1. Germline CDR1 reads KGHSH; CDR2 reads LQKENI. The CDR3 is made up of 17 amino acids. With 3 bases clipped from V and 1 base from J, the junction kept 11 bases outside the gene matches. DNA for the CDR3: TGTGCCAGCTCACCCCCCGGGACAGCGACGAGGAACACTGAAGCTTTCTTT. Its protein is CASSPPGTATRNTEAFF.

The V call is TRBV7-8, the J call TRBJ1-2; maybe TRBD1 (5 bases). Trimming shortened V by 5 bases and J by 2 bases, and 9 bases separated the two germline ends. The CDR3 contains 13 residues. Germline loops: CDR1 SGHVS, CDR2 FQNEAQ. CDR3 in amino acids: CASSLRVNYGYTF. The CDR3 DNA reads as TGTGCCAGCAGCCTCAGGGTAAACTATGGCTACACCTTC.

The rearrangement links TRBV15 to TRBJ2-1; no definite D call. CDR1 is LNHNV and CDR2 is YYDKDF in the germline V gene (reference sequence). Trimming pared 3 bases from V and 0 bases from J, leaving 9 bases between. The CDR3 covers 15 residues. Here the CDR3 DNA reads TGTGCCACCAGCAGCTTCGAGAGCTCCTACAATGAGCAGTTCTTC. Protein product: CATSSFESSYNEQFF.

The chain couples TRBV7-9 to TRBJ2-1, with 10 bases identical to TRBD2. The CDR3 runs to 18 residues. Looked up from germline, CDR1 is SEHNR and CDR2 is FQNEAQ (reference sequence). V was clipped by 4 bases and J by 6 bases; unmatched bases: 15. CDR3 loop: CASSSSDLLAGDLNEQFF. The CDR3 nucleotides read TGTGCCAGCAGCTCGAGCGACCTGCTAGCGGGGGACCTCAATGAGCAGTTCTTC.

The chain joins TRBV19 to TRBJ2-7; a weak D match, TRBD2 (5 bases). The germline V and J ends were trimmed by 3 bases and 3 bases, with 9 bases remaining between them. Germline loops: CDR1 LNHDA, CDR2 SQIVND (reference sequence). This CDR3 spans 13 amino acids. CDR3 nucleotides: TGTGCCAGTAGTATGGTGGGGAGCTACGAGCAGTACTTC. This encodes CASSMVGSYEQYF.

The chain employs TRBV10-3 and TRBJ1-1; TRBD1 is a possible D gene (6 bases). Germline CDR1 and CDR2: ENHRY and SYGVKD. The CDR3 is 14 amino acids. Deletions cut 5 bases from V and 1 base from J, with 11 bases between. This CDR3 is CAISSETGNTEAFF. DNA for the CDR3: TGTGCCATCAGTTCCGAGACAGGGAACACTGAAGCTTTCTTT.

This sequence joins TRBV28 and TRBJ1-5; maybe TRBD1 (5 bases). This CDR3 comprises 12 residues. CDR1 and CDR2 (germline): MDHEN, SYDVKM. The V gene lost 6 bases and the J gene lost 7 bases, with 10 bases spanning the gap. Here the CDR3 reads CASSWGEQPQHF. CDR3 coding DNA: TGTGCCAGCAGCTGGGGCGAGCAGCCCCAGCATTTT.

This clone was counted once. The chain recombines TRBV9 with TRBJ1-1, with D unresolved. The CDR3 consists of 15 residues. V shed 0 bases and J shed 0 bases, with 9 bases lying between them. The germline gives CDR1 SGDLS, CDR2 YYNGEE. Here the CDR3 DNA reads TGTGCCAGCAGCGTAGTTGCGGGTATGAACACTGAAGCTTTCTTT. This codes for CASSVVAGMNTEAFF. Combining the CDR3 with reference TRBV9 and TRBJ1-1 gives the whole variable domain DSGVTQTPKHLITATGQRVTLRCSPRSGDLSVYWYQQSLDQGLQFLIQYYNGEERAKGNILERFSAQQFPDLHSELNLSSLELGDSALYFCASSVVAGMNTEAFFGQGTRLTVV.

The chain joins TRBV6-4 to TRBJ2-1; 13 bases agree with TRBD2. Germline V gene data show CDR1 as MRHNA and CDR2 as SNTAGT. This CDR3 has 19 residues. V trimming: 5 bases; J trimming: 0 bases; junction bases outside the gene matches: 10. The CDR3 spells CASSWSGTSGASSYNEQFF. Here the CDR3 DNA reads TGTGCCAGCAGTTGGTCCGGGACTAGCGGGGCCTCCTCCTACAATGAGCAGTTCTTC.

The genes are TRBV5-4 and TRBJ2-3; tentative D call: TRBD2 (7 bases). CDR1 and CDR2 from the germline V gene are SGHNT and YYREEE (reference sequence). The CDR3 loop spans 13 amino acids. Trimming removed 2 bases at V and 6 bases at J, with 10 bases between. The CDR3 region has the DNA TGTGCCAGCAGCTTAGGGGGGGAGGATACGCAGTATTTT. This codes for CASSLGGEDTQYF.

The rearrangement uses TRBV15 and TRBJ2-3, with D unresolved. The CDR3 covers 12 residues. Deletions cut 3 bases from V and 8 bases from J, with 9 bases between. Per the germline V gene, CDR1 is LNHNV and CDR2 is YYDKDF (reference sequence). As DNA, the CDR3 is TGTGCCACCAGCAGTACTGCAGGTACGCAGTATTTT. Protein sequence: CATSSTAGTQYF.

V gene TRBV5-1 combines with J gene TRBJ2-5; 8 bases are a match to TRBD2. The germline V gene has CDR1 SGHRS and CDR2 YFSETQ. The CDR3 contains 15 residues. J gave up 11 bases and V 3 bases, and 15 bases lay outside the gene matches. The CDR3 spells CASSWGRGGPQEQYF. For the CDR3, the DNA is TGCGCCAGCAGCTGGGGTCGGGGGGGGCCCCAGGAGCAGTACTTC.

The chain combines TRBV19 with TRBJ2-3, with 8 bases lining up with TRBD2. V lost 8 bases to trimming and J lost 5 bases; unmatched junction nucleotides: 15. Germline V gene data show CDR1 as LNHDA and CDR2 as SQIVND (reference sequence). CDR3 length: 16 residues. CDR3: CASGIPGGSPKDTQYF. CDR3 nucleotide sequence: TGTGCCAGTGGCATTCCGGGGGGGTCGCCAAAAGATACGCAGTATTTT.

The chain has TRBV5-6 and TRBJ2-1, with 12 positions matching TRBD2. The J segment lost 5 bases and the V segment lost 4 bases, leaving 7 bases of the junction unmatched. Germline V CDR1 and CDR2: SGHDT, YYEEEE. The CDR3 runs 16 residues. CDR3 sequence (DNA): TGTGCCAGCAGCCGCATAAGACTAGCGGGAGACAATGAGCAGTTCTTC. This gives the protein CASSRIRLAGDNEQFF.

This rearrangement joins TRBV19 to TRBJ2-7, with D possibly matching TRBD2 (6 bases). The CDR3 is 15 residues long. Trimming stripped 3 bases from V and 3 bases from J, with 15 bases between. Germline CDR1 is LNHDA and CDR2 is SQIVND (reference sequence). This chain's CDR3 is CASSMEGEVLYEQYF. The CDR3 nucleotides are TGTGCCAGTAGTATGGAGGGAGAGGTCCTCTACGAGCAGTACTTC.

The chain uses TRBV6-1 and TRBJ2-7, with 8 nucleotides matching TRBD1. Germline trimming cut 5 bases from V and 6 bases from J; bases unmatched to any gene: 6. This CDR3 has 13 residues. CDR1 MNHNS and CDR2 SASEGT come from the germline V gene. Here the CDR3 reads CASSTDRAFEQYF. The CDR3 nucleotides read TGTGCCAGCAGTACGGACAGGGCCTTCGAGCAGTACTTC.

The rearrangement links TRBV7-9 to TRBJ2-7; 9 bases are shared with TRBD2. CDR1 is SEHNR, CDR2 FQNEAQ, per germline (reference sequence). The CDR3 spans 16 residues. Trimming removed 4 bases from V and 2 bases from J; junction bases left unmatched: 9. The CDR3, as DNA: TGTGCCAGCAGCTCCCATAGCGGGAGTACCCCCTACGAGCAGTACTTC. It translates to CASSSHSGSTPYEQYF. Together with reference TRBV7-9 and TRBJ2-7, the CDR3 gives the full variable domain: DTGVSQNPRHKITKRGQNVTFRCDPISEHNRLYWYRQTLGQGPEFLTYFQNEAQLEKSRLLSDRFSAERPKGSFSTLEIQRTEQGDSAMYLCASSSHSGSTPYEQYFGPGTRLTVT.

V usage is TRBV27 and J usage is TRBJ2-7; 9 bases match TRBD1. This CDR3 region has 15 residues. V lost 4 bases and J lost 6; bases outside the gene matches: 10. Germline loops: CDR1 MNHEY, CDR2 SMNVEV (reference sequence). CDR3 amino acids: CASSSSGTGRREQYF. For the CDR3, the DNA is TGTGCCAGCAGTTCTTCCGGGACAGGGCGGCGCGAGCAGTACTTC.

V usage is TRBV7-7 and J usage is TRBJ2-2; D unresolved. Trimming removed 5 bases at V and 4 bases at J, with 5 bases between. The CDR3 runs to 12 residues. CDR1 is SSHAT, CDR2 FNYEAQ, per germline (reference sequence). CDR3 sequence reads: CASSPLTGELFF. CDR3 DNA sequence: TGTGCCAGCAGCCCCCTCACCGGGGAGCTGTTTTTT. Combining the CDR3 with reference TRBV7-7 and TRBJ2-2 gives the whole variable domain GAGVSQSPRYKVTKRGQDVTLRCDPISSHATLYWYQQALGQGPEFLTYFNYEAQPDKSGLPSDRFSAERPEGSISTLTIQRTEQRDSAMYRCASSPLTGELFFGEGSRLTVL.

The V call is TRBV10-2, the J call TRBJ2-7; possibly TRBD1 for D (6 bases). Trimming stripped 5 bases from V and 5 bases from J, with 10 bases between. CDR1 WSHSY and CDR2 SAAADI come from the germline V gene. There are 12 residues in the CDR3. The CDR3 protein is CASSPQGHEQYF. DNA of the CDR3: TGCGCCAGCAGTCCACAGGGCCACGAGCAGTACTTC.

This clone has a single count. The CDR3 is CASSATSGGYNEQFF. In DNA form, the CDR3 reads TGTGCCAGCAGCGCAACTAGCGGGGGGTACAATGAGCAGTTCTTC. V is TRBV7-9 and J is TRBJ2-1, with 12 bases matching TRBD2. The CDR3 extends over 15 amino acids. Germline assignment: CDR1 SEHNR and CDR2 FQNEAQ (reference sequence). Trimming at V came to 5 bases and at J to 4 bases, leaving 3 bases not matched to a gene.

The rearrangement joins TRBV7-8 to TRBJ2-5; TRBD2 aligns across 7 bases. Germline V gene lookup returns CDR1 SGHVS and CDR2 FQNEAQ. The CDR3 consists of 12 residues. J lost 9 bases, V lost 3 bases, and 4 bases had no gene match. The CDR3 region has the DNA TGTGCCAGCAGCTTCCTTCGGGAGGCCCAGTACTTC. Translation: CASSFLREAQYF.